Shown below are 14 T cell receptor beta chains from a single sample sequenced in a study of CD8+CD57+ T cells in acquired aplastic anemia. Patients chosen for sequencing had shown CD8+CD57+ cell expansion by flow cytometry. The use of genomic DNA as template underpinned the TCR beta VDJ and CDR3 profiling. TCRdb reprocessed the reads via MiXCR and lists one record per CDR3 protein. The data hold 250,000 to 350,000 distinct CDR3 sequences, with approximately 58% observed a single time. Sequencing was done on a sample of sorted CD4+, CD8+, or CD8+CD57+ T cells (not recorded which) from PBMCs. Receptors were obtained from a human donor with aplastic anemia.

Concerning this clonotype itself: A much larger clone lies a single base off, so this may be a read error. The chain joins TRBV19 to TRBJ2-5; D gene unclear. V was clipped by 4 bases and J by 2 bases, with 11 bases between them. CDR3 length: 14 amino acids. The germline V gene has CDR1 LNHDA and CDR2 SQIVND (reference sequence). The CDR3 nucleotides read TGTGCCAGTAGTAGCCTAGGACGGCAAGAGACCCAGTACTTC. As protein: CASSSLGRQETQYF.

The chain couples TRBV29-1 to TRBJ2-1, with D possibly being TRBD2 (5 bases). V lost 7 bases to trimming and J lost 6 bases, with 13 bases between them. Per germline, CDR1 SQVTM and CDR2 ANQGSEA. The CDR3 extends over 12 amino acids. CDR3 in amino acids: CSAGLASNEQFF. Written as DNA, the CDR3 is TGCAGCGCTGGACTTGCCTCCAATGAGCAGTTCTTC.

The CDR3 here is CSARVRDRVDEQYF. The CDR3 region has the DNA TGCAGTGCTAGAGTCCGGGACAGGGTGGACGAGCAGTACTTC. The gene calls are TRBV20-1 and TRBJ2-7, with 9 bases aligning to TRBD1. The CDR3 runs to 14 residues. V lost 1 base to trimming and J lost 5 bases; unmatched junction nucleotides: 6. Germline CDR1 reads DFQATT; CDR2 reads SNEGSKA (reference sequence).

There are many counts of this clonotype. The J gene is TRBJ1-1, the V gene TRBV3-1, with D uncertain. Trimming removed 2 bases from V and 4 bases from J, with 8 bases in between. CDR3 size: 13 residues. CDR1 and CDR2 from the germline V gene are LGHDT and YNNKEL (reference sequence). The CDR3 loop reads CASSQISGTEAFF. Written as DNA, the CDR3 is TGTGCCAGCAGCCAAATAAGTGGCACTGAAGCTTTCTTT.

The V call is TRBV7-2, the J call TRBJ2-7, with 7 positions matching TRBD1. In germline, CDR1 is SGHTA, CDR2 FQGNSA. The trim removed 8 bases at V and 2 bases at J, leaving 6 bases unmatched. CDR3 length equals 13 residues. CDR3 loop: CASEWDSPYEQYF. CDR3 coding DNA: TGTGCCAGCGAATGGGACAGTCCCTACGAGCAGTACTTC.

The chain combines TRBV2 with TRBJ2-1; D gene unclear. CDR1 is SNHLY, CDR2 FYNNEI, per germline. There are 14 residues in the CDR3. Trimming stripped 6 bases from V and 5 bases from J, with 14 bases between. CDR3 sequence: CASRAAAGHNEQFF. CDR3 bases: TGTGCCAGCAGGGCCGCGGCAGGCCACAATGAGCAGTTCTTC. The complete variable domain, with remaining parts taken from reference TRBV2 and TRBJ2-1, reads EPEVTQTPSHQVTQMGQEVILRCVPISNHLYFYWYRQILGQKVEFLVSFYNNEISEKSEIFDDQFSVERPDGSNFTLKIRSTKLEDSAMYFCASRAAAGHNEQFFGPGTRLTVL.

This chain uses TRBV7-6 with TRBJ2-5; 9 bases map to TRBD2. The J call is in doubt because the DNA end fits TRBJ2-7 better. This CDR3 spans 17 amino acids. Germline CDR1 reads SGHVS; CDR2 reads FNYEAQ. Here the CDR3 reads CASSLDGLAGNRYEQYF. CDR3 DNA sequence: TGTGCCAGCAGCTTAGACGGGCTAGCGGGGAACCGCTACGAGCAGTACTTC.

This chain links TRBV9 with TRBJ1-6, with D unresolved. The CDR3 contains 12 residues. The germline V gene encodes CDR1 SGDLS and CDR2 YYNGEE. V lost 3 bases and J lost 16, with 14 bases in between. The CDR3 here is CASSEALAGLHF. The CDR3 DNA reads as TGTGCCAGCAGCGAAGCACTAGCGGGGCTCCACTTT.

The chain is built from TRBV7-9 and TRBJ2-3; 15 bases map to TRBD2. J lost 1 base, V lost 7 bases, and 9 bases had no gene match. CDR3 length equals 18 residues. CDR1 and CDR2 from the germline V gene are SEHNR and FQNEAQ (reference sequence). The CDR3 coding sequence is TGTGCCAGCACCAAGGGGGGACTAGCGGGGGGAGGCACAGATACGCAGTATTTT. It specifies CASTKGGLAGGGTDTQYF.

The J gene is TRBJ2-6, the V gene TRBV7-2; D not resolved. Trimming stripped 6 bases from V and 2 bases from J, with 11 bases between. In germline, CDR1 is SGHTA, CDR2 FQGNSA. The length of the CDR3 is 15 residues. CDR3 loop: CASSFVQAGANVLTF. The CDR3, as DNA: TGTGCCAGCAGTTTCGTACAAGCTGGGGCCAACGTCCTGACTTTC.

In DNA form, the CDR3 reads TGTGCCAGCAGCTTAGCGCCGGTCAGGGCGACCCAGTACTTC. It is translated as CASSLAPVRATQYF. V is TRBV7-8 and J is TRBJ2-5, with a tentative D call TRBD1 (5 bases). Germline CDR1 is SGHVS and CDR2 is FQNEAQ. The V end lost 0 bases, the J end lost 7 bases, and 12 bases lay between the germline ends. CDR3 size: 14 residues.

Worth noting for this clonotype: One end of the junction is discordant with germline, which a read error may explain. This chain joins TRBV7-8 and TRBJ2-7; no firm D call. The length of the CDR3 is 13 residues. Germline values: CDR1 SGHVS, CDR2 FQNEAQ. The chain's CDR3 is CAGSLGTEYEQYF. The CDR3 DNA follows: TGTGCCGGCAGCTTAGGTACGGAATACGAGCAGTACTTC.

V usage is TRBV7-8 and J usage is TRBJ2-3; D may be TRBD2 (6 bases). The CDR3 length is 16 residues. Germline-derived CDR1 and CDR2 are SGHVS and FQNEAQ. Trimming cost V 1 base and J 1 base, with 12 bases left between them. As DNA, the CDR3 is TGTGCCAGCAGCTTAGTGGTGGGGGGAGGCACAGATACGCAGTATTTT. Residues: CASSLVVGGGTDTQYF. The full variable domain, its missing parts supplied by reference TRBV7-8 and TRBJ2-3, is GAGVSQSPRYKVAKRGQDVALRCDPISGHVSLFWYQQALGQGPEFLTYFQNEAQLDKSGLPSDRFFAERPEGSVSTLKIQRTQQEDSAVYLCASSLVVGGGTDTQYFGPGTRLTVL.

In this sample, this clonotype turned up many times. The chain uses TRBV9 and TRBJ1-2; no firm D call. The CDR3 is 15 residues long. Germline-derived CDR1 and CDR2 are SGDLS and YYNGEE. The germline V and J ends were trimmed by 0 bases and 2 bases, with 11 bases remaining between them. The CDR3 coding sequence is TGTGCCAGCAGCGTAGGGACCGACATGAACTATGGCTACACCTTC. Translating it yields CASSVGTDMNYGYTF.